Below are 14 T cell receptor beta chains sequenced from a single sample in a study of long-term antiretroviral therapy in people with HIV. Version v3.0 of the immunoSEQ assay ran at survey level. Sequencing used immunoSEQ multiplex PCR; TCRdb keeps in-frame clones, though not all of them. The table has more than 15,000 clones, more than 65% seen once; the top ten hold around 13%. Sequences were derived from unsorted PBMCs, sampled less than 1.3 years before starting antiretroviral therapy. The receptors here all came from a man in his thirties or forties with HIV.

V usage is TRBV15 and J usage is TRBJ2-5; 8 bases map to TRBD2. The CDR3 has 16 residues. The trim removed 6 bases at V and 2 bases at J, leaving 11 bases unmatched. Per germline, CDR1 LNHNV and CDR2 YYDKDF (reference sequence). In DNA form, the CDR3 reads TGTGCCACCAGAGAGGGATTAGCGGGACCTCAAGAGACCCAGTACTTC. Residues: CATREGLAGPQETQYF.

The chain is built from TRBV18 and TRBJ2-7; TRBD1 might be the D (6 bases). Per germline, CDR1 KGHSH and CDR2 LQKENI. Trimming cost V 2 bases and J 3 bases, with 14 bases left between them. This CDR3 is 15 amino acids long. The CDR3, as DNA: TGTGCCAGCTCACCATTGGCACAGGGTGGCTACGAGCAGTACTTC. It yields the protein CASSPLAQGGYEQYF. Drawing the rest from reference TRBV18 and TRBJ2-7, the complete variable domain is NAGVMQNPRHLVRRRGQEARLRCSPMKGHSHVYWYRQLPEEGLKFMVYLQKENIIDESGMPKERFSAEFPKEGPSILRIQQVVRGDSAAYFCASSPLAQGGYEQYFGPGTRLTVT.

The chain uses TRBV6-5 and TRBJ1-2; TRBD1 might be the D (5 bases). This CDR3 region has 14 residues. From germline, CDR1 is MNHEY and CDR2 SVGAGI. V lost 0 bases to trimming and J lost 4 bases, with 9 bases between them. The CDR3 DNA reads TGTGCCAGCAGTTACTCCGTTCAGGGCTATGGCTACACCTTC. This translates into CASSYSVQGYGYTF.

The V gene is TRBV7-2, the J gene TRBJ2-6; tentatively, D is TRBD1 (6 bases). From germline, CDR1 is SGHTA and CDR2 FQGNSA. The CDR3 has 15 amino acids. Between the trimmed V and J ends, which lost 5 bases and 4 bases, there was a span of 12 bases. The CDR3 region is CASSIQGSGANVLTF. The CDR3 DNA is TGTGCCAGCAGCATACAGGGTTCCGGGGCCAACGTCCTGACTTTC.

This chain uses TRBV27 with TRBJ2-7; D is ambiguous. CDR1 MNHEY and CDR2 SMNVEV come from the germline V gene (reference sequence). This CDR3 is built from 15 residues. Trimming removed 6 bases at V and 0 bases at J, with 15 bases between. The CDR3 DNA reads TGTGCCAGCAGCCCGGGCAGAGAGAGCTCCTACGAGCAGTACTTC. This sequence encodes CASSPGRESSYEQYF.

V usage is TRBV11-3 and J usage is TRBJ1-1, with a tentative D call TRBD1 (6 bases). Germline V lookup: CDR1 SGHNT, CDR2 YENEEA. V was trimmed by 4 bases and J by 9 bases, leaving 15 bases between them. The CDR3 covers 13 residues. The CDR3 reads CASSSRQGTKAFF. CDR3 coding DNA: TGTGCCAGCAGCTCCCGGCAGGGGACGAAAGCTTTCTTT.

This CDR3 is CASSPGRRETQYF. For the CDR3, the DNA is TGTGCCAGCTCCCCGGGACGTAGAGAGACCCAGTACTTC. The chain is built from TRBV18 and TRBJ2-5; D is possibly TRBD1 or TRBD2 (5 bases each). Looked up from germline, CDR1 is KGHSH and CDR2 is LQKENI. V shed 6 bases and J shed 4 bases, with 12 bases lying between them. The CDR3 is 13 residues long.

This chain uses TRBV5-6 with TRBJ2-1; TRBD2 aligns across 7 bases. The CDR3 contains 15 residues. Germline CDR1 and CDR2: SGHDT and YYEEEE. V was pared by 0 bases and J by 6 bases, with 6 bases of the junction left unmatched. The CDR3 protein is CASSLVFGLVNEQFF. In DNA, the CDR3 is TGTGCCAGCAGCTTGGTTTTCGGACTAGTCAATGAGCAGTTCTTC.

In nucleotides, the CDR3 is TGCGCCAGCAGCTTAGGGTCGAACACCGGGGAGCTGTTTTTT. Translation: CASSLGSNTGELFF. The chain employs TRBV5-1 and TRBJ2-2; unclear D gene. Germline values: CDR1 SGHRS, CDR2 YFSETQ. The CDR3 has 14 amino acids. V lost 2 bases, J lost 0 bases, and 5 bases lay in between.

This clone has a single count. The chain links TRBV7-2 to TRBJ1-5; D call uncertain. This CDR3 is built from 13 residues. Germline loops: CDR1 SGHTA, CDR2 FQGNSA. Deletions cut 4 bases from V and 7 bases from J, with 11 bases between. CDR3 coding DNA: TGTGCCAGCAGCTGGCCGGGCCAACAGCCCCAGCATTTT. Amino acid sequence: CASSWPGQQPQHF.

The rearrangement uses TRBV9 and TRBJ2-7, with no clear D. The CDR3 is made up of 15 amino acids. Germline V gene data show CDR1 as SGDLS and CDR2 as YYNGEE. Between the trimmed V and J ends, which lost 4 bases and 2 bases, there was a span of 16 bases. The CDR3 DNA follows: TGTGCCAGCAGCCCAGGTGGTTCGATTCCCTACGAGCAGTACTTC. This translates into CASSPGGSIPYEQYF.

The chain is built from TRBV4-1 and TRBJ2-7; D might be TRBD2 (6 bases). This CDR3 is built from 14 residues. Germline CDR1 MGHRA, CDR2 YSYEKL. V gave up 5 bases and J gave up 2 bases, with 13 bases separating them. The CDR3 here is CASSSGLLTYEQYF. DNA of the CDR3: TGCGCCAGCAGCTCGGGACTCCTTACCTACGAGCAGTACTTC.

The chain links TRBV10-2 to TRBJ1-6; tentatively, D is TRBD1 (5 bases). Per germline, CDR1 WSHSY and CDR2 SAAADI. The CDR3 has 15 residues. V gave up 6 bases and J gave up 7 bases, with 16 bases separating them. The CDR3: CASRDAGLTNSPLHF. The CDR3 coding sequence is TGCGCCAGCAGGGACGCGGGACTGACCAATTCACCCCTCCACTTT.

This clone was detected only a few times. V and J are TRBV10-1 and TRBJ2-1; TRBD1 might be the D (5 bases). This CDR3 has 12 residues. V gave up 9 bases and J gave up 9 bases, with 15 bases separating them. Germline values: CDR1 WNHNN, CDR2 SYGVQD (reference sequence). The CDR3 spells CASLSWTSEQFF. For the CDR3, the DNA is TGCGCCAGTTTGAGTTGGACAAGTGAGCAGTTCTTC.